This record concerns one T cell receptor (beta chain) sequence. The clone's antigen remains unknown. Base qualities are missing; no much larger clone stands one base away. Whole blood was collected in K2EDTA tubes by collaborating institutions according to the institutions' own protocols. For TCRbeta analysis, collaborator samples were shipped as frozen whole blood, as isolated PBMCs, or as DNA extracted from either sample type. The data originate from a study of blood T cell repertoires in COVID-19 (dated by TCRdb to between 2020 and 2021). With respect to the entire study: The collaborator samples originated in the United States, Italy and Spain and spanned the acute and convalescent phases of COVID-19. The prospective study material was composed of cDNA or gDNA derived from T cells, B-cell-depleted T cells, or PBMCs. Subjects who had been exposed to COVID-19, were actively infected with it, or had recovered from it provided the deeply sampled blood TCRbeta repertoires that made up the dataset. The repertoires were released in a freely available public database intended as a resource for research on the immune response to SARS-CoV-2. The samples were drawn from the first 160 participants of the ongoing ImmuneRACE study and from 950 to 1,500 subjects provided by 6 global collaborators. Nearly every sample came with metadata listing a de-identified subject ID, COVID-19 status, age in years and sex. HLA class I and class II types, where available, came from metadata supplied by the sample provider rather than from assay-based typing.

TCRbeta CDR3 regions were amplified from genomic DNA using the immunoSEQ Assay, a bias-controlled multiplex PCR. Regarding the original processing steps: The number of nucleated cells in each sample was estimated by amplification of reference gene primers within the assay. To quantify the absolute abundance of each unique TCRbeta CDR3 rearrangement, sequence reads were collapsed and filtered. For each sample, productive Simpson clonality was calculated as the square root of Simpson's diversity index across productive rearrangements. TCRdb retrieved this table from immuneACCESS and kept in-frame rearrangements only. Not all clones are present; in checked studies, unresolved V genes account for under half, and no reason is known for the remainder. The DNA gave D and trimming, while V, J and clone size come from that table. The sample records fewer than 300,000 clones, approximately 77% of which are singletons. Less than 4% of the sample rests with the top ten.

Here is what the overall study found, with its caveats: The quantity of clinical and demographic metadata differed by source and by participant and was supplied without curation.

Including the terminal cysteine and phenylalanine, the CDR3 comprises 16 residues. Only the CDR3 region is kept as DNA, spanning 48 bases read in frame from base 1. CDR1 and CDR2 are read off the germline V gene (reference sequence) as GTSNPN and SVGIG. At the junction V is shortened by 0 bases and J by 3 bases, with 18 bases in between. The sequence was obtained from a woman in her late teens or twenties with acute or convalescent COVID-19. This chain is built from TRBV30 and TRBJ2-7, and TRBD2 may be the D gene, going by 5 matching bases. Sequenced: peripheral blood. The sequence in DNA is TGTGCCTGGAGTGTAATGTCGGGATCGGGCATCTACGAGCAGTACTTC. Translation gives CAWSVMSGSGIYEQYF.